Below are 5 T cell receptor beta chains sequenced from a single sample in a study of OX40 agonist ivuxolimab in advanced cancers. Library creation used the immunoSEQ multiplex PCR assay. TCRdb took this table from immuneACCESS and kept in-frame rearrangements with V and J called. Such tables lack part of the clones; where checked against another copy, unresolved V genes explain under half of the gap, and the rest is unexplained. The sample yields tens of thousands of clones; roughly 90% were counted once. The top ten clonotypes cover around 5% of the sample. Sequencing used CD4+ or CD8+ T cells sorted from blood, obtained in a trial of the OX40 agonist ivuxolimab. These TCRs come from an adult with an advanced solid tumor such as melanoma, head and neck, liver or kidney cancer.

This CDR3 is CASTQTSGGLNIQYF. CDR3 coding DNA: TGTGCCAGCACCCAGACTAGCGGGGGGCTAAACATTCAGTACTTC. The chain joins TRBV11-2 to TRBJ2-4, with 13 bases lining up with TRBD2. The CDR3 length is 15 residues. Germline CDR1 SGHAT, CDR2 FQNNGV. V lost 7 bases to trimming and J lost 6 bases; unmatched junction nucleotides: 6.

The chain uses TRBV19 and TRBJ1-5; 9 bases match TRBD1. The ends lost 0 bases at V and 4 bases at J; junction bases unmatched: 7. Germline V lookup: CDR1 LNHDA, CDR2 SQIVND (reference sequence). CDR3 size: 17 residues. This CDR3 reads CASSIDSLDRGNQPQHF. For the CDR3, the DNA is TGTGCCAGTAGTATAGATTCCCTGGACAGGGGAAATCAGCCCCAGCATTTT.

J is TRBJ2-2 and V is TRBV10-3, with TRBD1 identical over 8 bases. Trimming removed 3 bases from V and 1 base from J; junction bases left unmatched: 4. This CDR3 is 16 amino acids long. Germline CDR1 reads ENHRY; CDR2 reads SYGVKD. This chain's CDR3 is CAISEPGTGNTGELFF. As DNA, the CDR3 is TGTGCCATCAGTGAACCGGGGACAGGGAACACCGGGGAGCTGTTTTTT.

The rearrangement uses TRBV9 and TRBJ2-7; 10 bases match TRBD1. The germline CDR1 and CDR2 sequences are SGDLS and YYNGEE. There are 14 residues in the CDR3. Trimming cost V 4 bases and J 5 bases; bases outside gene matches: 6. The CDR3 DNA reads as TGTGCCAGCAGCACGACAGGGGGCGGCCACGAGCAGTACTTC. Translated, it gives CASSTTGGGHEQYF. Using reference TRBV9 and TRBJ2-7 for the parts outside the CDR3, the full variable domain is DSGVTQTPKHLITATGQRVTLRCSPRSGDLSVYWYQQSLDQGLQFLIQYYNGEERAKGNILERFSAQQFPDLHSELNLSSLELGDSALYFCASSTTGGGHEQYFGPGTRLTVT.

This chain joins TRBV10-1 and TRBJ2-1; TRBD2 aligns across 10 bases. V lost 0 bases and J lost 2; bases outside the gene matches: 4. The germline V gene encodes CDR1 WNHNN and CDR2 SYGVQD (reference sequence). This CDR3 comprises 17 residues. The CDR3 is CASSESTSGSPYNEQFF. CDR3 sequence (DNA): TGCGCCAGCAGTGAGTCGACTAGCGGGTCTCCCTACAATGAGCAGTTCTTC.